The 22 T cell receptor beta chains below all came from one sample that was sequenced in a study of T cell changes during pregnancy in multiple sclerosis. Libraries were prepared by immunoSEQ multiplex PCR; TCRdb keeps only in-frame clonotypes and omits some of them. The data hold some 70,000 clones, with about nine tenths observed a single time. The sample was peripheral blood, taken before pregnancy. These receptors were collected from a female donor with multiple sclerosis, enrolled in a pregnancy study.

The CDR3 DNA sequence: TGTGCCAGCAGCTTAACCCGGGACAGCTCCTACGAGCAGTACTTC. Translating gives CASSLTRDSSYEQYF. This chain joins TRBV7-2 and TRBJ2-7; TRBD1 matches 7 bases. Germline lookup yields CDR1 SGHTA and CDR2 FQGNSA. V shed 2 bases and J 0 bases; nucleotides not matched to a gene: 4. This CDR3 is 15 amino acids long.

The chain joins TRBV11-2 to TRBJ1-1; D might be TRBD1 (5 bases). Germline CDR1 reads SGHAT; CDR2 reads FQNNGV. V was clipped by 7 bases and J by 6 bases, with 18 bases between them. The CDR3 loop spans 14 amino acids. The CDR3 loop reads CASKGLRSKPEAFF. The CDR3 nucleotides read TGTGCCAGCAAGGGACTGCGGAGCAAACCTGAAGCTTTCTTT.

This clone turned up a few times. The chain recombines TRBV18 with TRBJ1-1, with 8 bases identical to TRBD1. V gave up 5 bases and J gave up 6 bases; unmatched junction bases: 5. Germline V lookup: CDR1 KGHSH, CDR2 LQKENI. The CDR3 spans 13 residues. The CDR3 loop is CASSAQGVAEAFF. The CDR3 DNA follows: TGTGCCAGCTCAGCACAGGGGGTGGCTGAAGCTTTCTTT. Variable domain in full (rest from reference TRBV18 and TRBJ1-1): NAGVMQNPRHLVRRRGQEARLRCSPMKGHSHVYWYRQLPEEGLKFMVYLQKENIIDESGMPKERFSAEFPKEGPSILRIQQVVRGDSAAYFCASSAQGVAEAFFGQGTRLTVV.

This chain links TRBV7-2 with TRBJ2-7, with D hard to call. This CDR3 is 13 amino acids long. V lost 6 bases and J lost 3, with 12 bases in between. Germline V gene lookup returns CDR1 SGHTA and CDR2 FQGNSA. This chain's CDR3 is CASSPYNHYEQYF. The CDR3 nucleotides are TGTGCCAGCAGTCCGTACAATCACTACGAGCAGTACTTC.

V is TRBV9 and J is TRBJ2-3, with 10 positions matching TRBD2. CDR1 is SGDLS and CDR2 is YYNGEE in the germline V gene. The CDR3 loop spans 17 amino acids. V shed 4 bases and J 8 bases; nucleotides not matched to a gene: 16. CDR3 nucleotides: TGTGCCAGCAGCATCAGATCGTCGCTAGCGGGGGTGTCTACGCAGTATTTT. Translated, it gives CASSIRSSLAGVSTQYF.

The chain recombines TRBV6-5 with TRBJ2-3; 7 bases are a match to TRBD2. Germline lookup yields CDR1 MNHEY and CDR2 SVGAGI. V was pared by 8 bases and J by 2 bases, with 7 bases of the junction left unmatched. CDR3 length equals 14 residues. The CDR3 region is CASRGGLFTDTQYF. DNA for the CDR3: TGTGCCAGCCGCGGGGGACTGTTCACAGATACGCAGTATTTT.

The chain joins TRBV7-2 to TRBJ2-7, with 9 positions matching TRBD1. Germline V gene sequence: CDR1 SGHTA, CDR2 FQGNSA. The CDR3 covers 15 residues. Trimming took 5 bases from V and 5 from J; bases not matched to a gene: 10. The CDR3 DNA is TGTGCCAGCAGCGAACCGGGACAGGGCGGGGACGAGCAGTACTTC. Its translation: CASSEPGQGGDEQYF.

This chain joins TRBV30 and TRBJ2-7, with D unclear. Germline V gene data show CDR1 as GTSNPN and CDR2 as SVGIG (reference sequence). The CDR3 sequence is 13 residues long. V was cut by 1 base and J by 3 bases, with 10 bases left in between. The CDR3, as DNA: TGTGCCTGGAGTGCAGCGAATCACTACGAGCAGTACTTC. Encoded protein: CAWSAANHYEQYF.

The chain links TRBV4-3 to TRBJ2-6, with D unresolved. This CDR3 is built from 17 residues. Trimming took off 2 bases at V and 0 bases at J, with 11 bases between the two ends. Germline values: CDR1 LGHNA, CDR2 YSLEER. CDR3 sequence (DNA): TGCGCCAGCAGCCAAACCCCGTCCAGCTCTGGGGCCAACGTCCTGACTTTC. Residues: CASSQTPSSSGANVLTF.

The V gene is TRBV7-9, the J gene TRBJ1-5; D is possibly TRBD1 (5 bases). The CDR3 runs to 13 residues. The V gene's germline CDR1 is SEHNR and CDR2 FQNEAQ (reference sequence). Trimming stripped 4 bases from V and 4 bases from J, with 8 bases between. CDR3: CASSSQGNQPQHF. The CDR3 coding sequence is TGTGCCAGCAGCTCGCAGGGTAATCAGCCCCAGCATTTT.

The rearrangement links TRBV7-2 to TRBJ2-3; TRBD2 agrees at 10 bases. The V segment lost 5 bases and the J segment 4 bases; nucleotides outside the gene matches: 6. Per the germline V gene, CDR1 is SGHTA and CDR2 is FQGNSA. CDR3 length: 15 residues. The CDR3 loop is CASSPSGGPPDTQYF. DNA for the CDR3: TGTGCCAGCAGCCCTAGCGGGGGCCCACCAGATACGCAGTATTTT.

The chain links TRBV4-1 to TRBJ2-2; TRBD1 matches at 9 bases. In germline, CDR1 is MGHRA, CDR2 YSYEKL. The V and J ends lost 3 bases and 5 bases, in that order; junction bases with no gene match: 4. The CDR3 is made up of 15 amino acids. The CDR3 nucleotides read TGCGCCAGCAGCCACGGGACAGGGCCGACCGGGGAGCTGTTTTTT. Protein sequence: CASSHGTGPTGELFF.

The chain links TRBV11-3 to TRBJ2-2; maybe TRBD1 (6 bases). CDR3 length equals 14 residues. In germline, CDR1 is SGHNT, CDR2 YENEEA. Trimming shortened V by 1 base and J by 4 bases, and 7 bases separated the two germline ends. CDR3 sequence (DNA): TGTGCCAGCAGCTTAGGGACAGCCACCGGGGAGCTGTTTTTT. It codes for CASSLGTATGELFF. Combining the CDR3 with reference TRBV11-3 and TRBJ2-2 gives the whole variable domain EAGVVQSPRYKIIEKKQPVAFWCNPISGHNTLYWYLQNLGQGPELLIRYENEEAVDDSQLPKDRFSAERLKGVDSTLKIQPAELGDSAVYLCASSLGTATGELFFGEGSRLTVL.

This chain's CDR3 is CASSSHTGDTEAFF. The CDR3 DNA reads as TGTGCCAGCAGCTCGCACACAGGGGACACTGAAGCTTTCTTT. This chain links TRBV21-1 with TRBJ1-1; the listed D gene, TRBD1, was not tested against the DNA. TRBV21-1 is a pseudogene. The CDR3 totals 14 residues.

CDR3 sequence: CASSSSNVGETQYF. The CDR3 DNA is TGTGCCAGCAGTTCTAGTAATGTGGGAGAGACCCAGTACTTC. The rearrangement links TRBV2 to TRBJ2-5, with D uncertain. The germline CDR1 and CDR2 sequences are SNHLY and FYNNEI. CDR3 length equals 14 residues. V gave up 5 bases and J gave up 4 bases, with 14 bases separating them.

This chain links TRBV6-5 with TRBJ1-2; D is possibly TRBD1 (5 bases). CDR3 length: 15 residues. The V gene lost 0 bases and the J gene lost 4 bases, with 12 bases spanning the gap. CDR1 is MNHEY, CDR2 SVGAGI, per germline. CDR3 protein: CASSYSAGSIYGYTF. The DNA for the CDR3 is TGTGCCAGCAGTTACTCGGCAGGGTCGATCTATGGCTACACCTTC.

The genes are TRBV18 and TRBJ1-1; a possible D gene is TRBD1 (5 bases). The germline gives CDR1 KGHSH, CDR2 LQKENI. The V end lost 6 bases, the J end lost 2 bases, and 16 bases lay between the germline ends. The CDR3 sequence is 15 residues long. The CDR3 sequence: CASSPNGAGNTEAFF. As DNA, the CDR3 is TGTGCCAGCTCCCCTAACGGGGCGGGAAACACTGAAGCTTTCTTT.

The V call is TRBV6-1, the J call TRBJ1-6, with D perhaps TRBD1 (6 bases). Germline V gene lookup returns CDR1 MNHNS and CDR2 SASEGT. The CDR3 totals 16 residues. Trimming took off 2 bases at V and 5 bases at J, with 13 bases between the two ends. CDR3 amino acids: CASSEKGNRDNSPLHF. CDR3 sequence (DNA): TGTGCCAGCAGTGAAAAGGGTAACAGGGATAATTCACCCCTCCACTTT.

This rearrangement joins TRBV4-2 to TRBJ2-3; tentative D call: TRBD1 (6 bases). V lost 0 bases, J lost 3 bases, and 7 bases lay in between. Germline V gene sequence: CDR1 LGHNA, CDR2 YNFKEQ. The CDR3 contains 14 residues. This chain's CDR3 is CASSQDRGTDTQYF. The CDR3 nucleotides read TGTGCCAGCAGCCAAGACAGGGGAACAGATACGCAGTATTTT.

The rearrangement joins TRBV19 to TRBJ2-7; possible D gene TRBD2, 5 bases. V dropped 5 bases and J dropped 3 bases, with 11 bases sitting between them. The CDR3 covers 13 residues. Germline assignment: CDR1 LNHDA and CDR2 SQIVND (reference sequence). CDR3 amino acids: CASSPTSYYEQYF. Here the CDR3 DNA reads TGTGCCAGTAGTCCTACTAGTTACTACGAGCAGTACTTC.

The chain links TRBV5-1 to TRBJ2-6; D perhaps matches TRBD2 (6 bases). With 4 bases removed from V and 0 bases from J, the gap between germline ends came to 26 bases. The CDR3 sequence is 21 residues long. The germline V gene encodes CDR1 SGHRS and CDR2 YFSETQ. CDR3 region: CASSRDLLRETRSSGANVLTF. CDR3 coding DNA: TGCGCCAGCAGCCGCGACTTACTCCGGGAGACAAGGAGCTCTGGGGCCAACGTCCTGACTTTC.

DNA for the CDR3: TGTGCCAGTAGTATAGGACAGGAGGCCCCGACGGGCTACACCTTC. Its protein product is CASSIGQEAPTGYTF. V is TRBV19 and J is TRBJ1-2; tentative D call: TRBD1 (6 bases). This CDR3 comprises 15 residues. Between the trimmed V and J ends, which lost 1 base and 8 bases, there was a span of 17 bases. The germline gives CDR1 LNHDA, CDR2 SQIVND (reference sequence).